The text below deals with one TCR beta chain. V was shortened by 5 bases and J by 11 bases, with 22 bases between the two germline ends. The CDR3 covers 15 residues. CDR1 and CDR2 from the germline V gene are SGHNT and YENEEA. The sample comes from a study of blood T cell repertoires in COVID-19. Study summary: Spain, Italy and the United States supplied samples that represented acute and convalescent COVID-19. PBMCs, B-cell-depleted T cells, or T cells were the source of the cDNA or gDNA that made up the material.

Original processing methods: Estimation of nucleated cell counts relied on the amplification of reference gene primers. TCRdb's table, derived via immunoSEQ multiplex PCR, lists solely in-frame clones and lacks some. The D gene and trimming were derived from the DNA, and the V and J assignments and clone size from that table. The repertoire holds 200,000 or so clones, roughly 80% seen once, with under 11% in the top ten. The J gene is TRBJ2-1, the V gene TRBV11-3; tentatively, D is TRBD1 (6 bases). Sequencing was done on a sample of peripheral blood. The sequence was obtained from a woman of 80 years or more with acute or convalescent COVID-19. CDR3 nucleotides: TGTGCCAGCAGCCCCGGTGAGGGGGAACGGAGGAAGCAGTTCTTC. Translated, it gives CASSPGEGERRKQFF.